This TCR beta chain is from a study of T cells in localized non-small cell lung cancer. On this clone itself: Its target is unknown. A read error may account for a junction end that differs from germline.

Profiling relied on immunoSEQ multiplex PCR, and the TCRdb table lists in-frame clones only, not all of them. This sample has about 70,000 clones, with around 85% found just once. Study observations and caveats: Adjacent lung exhibited a median of around 60 among the 100 most abundant tumor clones. There was an association of higher blood T cell density with longer overall survival. Heterogeneity cannot be ruled out, as sequencing used one tumor region only. Uninvolved adjacent lung showed the highest T cell clonality, exceeding tumor.

The CDR3 contains 15 residues. The germline V gene has CDR1 MNHNS and CDR2 SASEGT. The origin of this receptor is a female donor aged 60 or older with stage I lung adenocarcinoma. J is TRBJ1-4 and V is TRBV6-1; 8 bases line up with TRBD1. Specimen: peripheral blood, collected before any cancer treatment. The chain's CDR3 is CASSDSVQGDEKLLF. The CDR3 DNA follows: TGTGCCAGCAGTGATAGTGTACAGGGGGACGAAAAACTGCTTTTT.